This TCR beta chain was sequenced during a study of PD-1 blockade in classical Hodgkin lymphoma. For the study at large: Treatment was intravenous nivolumab, 3 mg/kg every 2 weeks, until progression. Study conclusions and caveats: Exclusion was applied to patients who started nivolumab under 1 year after ASCT. Baseline diversity in complete responders resembled that of newly diagnosed patients.

Comments on this clone: Its matching antigen is unknown.

The CDR3 totals 15 residues. Germline values: CDR1 MNHNS, CDR2 SASEGT. V dropped 0 bases and J dropped 6; count of bases not matched to a gene: 4. All trial patients relapsed after autologous stem cell transplantation. Out of thawed PBMCs, magnetic negative selection purified CD4+ T cells. Complete response, partial response or progressive disease constituted the best responses recorded. Method: immunoSEQ multiplex PCR; TCRdb's copy keeps in-frame clones and lacks some. The data hold about 35,000 clones, with around 90% observed a single time. This receptor was taken from a human donor with classical Hodgkin lymphoma. The gene calls are TRBV6-1 and TRBJ2-1; 8 bases are shared with TRBD2. The sequencing here drew on CD4+ T cells from blood, taken at baseline. DNA for the CDR3: TGTGCCAGCAGTGAAGCTAGCGGGAACATCAATGAGCAGTTCTTC. Translating gives CASSEASGNINEQFF.